These T cell receptor beta chains were read from a single sample in a study of T cell changes during pregnancy in multiple sclerosis. Some clones are missing from TCRdb's copy, which holds only in-frame ones; the method was immunoSEQ multiplex PCR. The profile shows under 65,000 clones, about nine tenths of them singletons. Sequencing was performed on CD4+ T cells from peripheral blood mononuclear cells, taken after pregnancy. The receptors here all came from a female donor in good health, enrolled as a control in a pregnancy study. Both conserved end residues are part of each CDR3. A D gene is named only where the DNA matches it firmly. For some rows the clone size is stated as once, few or many, or as a class when expanded; others skip it.

D gene: NA; J gene: TRBJ1-4; V gene: TRBV7-2; clone size: NA; CDR3 DNA: TGTGCCAGCAGCCCTCAAGTGGACTCTAATGAAAAACTGTTTTTT; CDR3 protein: CASSPQVDSNEKLFF
D gene: TRBD1; J gene: TRBJ2-7; V gene: TRBV5-6; clone size: NA; CDR3 DNA: TGTGCCAGCAGGCCAGGGACAGCCTACGAGCAGTACTTC; CDR3 protein: CASRPGTAYEQYF
D gene: NA; J gene: TRBJ2-5; V gene: TRBV18; clone size: NA; CDR3 DNA: TGTGCCAGCTCACCAACAGGCCAAGAGACCCAGTACTTC; CDR3 protein: CASSPTGQETQYF
D gene: TRBD1; J gene: TRBJ1-2; V gene: TRBV27; clone size: NA; CDR3 DNA: TGTGCCAGCAGTACATTCCGGGACAGGGATGGCTACACCTTC; CDR3 protein: CASSTFRDRDGYTF
D gene: NA; J gene: TRBJ1-5; V gene: TRBV18; clone size: NA; CDR3 DNA: TGTGCCAGCTCACCGGGGCGGACAAGCAATCAGCCCCAGCATTTT; CDR3 protein: CASSPGRTSNQPQHF
D gene: NA; J gene: TRBJ1-1; V gene: TRBV5-6; clone size: few; CDR3 DNA: TGTGCCAGCAGCTTCCGGTCGGCGGGGAGGGAAGCTTTCTTT; CDR3 protein: CASSFRSAGREAFF
D gene: NA; J gene: TRBJ2-2; V gene: TRBV23-1; clone size: NA; CDR3 DNA: TGCGCCAGCAGTCATCTAGATATCGGGGGGCAGAGCGGGGAGCTGTTTTTT; CDR3 protein: CASSHLDIGGQSGELFF
D gene: TRBD1; J gene: TRBJ1-3; V gene: TRBV2; clone size: once; CDR3 DNA: TGTGCCAGCAGTGAACAGGGGGCCTTTGGAAACACCATATATTTT; CDR3 protein: CASSEQGAFGNTIYF
D gene: NA; J gene: TRBJ2-3; V gene: TRBV5-4; clone size: few; CDR3 DNA: TGTGCCAGCAGCTTGACTACCAGCTCCACAGATACGCAGTATTTT; CDR3 protein: CASSLTTSSTDTQYF
D gene: NA; J gene: TRBJ1-3; V gene: TRBV5-4; clone size: NA; CDR3 DNA: TGTGCCAGCAGCTTGGCCGGGGGAGCCCCGTCTGGAAACACCATATATTTT; CDR3 protein: CASSLAGGAPSGNTIYF
D gene: NA; J gene: TRBJ1-1; V gene: TRBV18; clone size: NA; CDR3 DNA: TGTGCCAGCTCACGCGGGGAGAGGGCTGAAGCTTTCTTT; CDR3 protein: CASSRGERAEAFF
D gene: NA; J gene: TRBJ2-1; V gene: TRBV14; clone size: NA; CDR3 DNA: TGTGCCAGCAGCCAAGAGTTACTTTACAATGAGCAGTTCTTC; CDR3 protein: CASSQELLYNEQFF
D gene: TRBD1; J gene: TRBJ1-4; V gene: TRBV6-6; clone size: once; CDR3 DNA: TGTGCCAGCAGAGCCGGGACAGGCCCATTCGAAAAACTGTTTTTT; CDR3 protein: CASRAGTGPFEKLFF
D gene: TRBD1; J gene: TRBJ2-7; V gene: TRBV6-5; clone size: NA; CDR3 DNA: TGTGCCAGCAGCCGAGGGGGACAGGGGTCCTACGAGCAGTACTTC; CDR3 protein: CASSRGGQGSYEQYF
D gene: TRBD1; J gene: TRBJ1-1; V gene: TRBV5-5; clone size: few; CDR3 DNA: TGTGCCAGCAGCCCGAAACAACGACAGGGTTTGGTAATTAAGGTCACTGAAGCTTTCTTT; CDR3 protein: CASSPKQRQGLVIKVTEAFF
D gene: NA; J gene: TRBJ1-2; V gene: TRBV5-4; clone size: NA; CDR3 DNA: TGTGCCAGCAGCTTGGAAGGACAGAATGGCTACACCTTC; CDR3 protein: CASSLEGQNGYTF
D gene: TRBD2; J gene: TRBJ2-1; V gene: TRBV7-2; clone size: NA; CDR3 DNA: TGTGCCAGCAGCACTCGACTAGCGGGAGGAATCTCCTACAATGAGCAGTTCTTC; CDR3 protein: CASSTRLAGGISYNEQFF
D gene: TRBD2; J gene: TRBJ2-7; V gene: TRBV5-1; clone size: NA; CDR3 DNA: TGCGCCAGCAGCCTCAAAAGACTAGCGGGGGGTCCACACTACGAGCAGTACTTC; CDR3 protein: CASSLKRLAGGPHYEQYF
D gene: TRBD2; J gene: TRBJ2-1; V gene: TRBV11-3; clone size: NA; CDR3 DNA: TGTGCCAGCAGCTTAGATCAGGGGGGGACTAGCGGGGGAAATGAGCAGTTCTTC; CDR3 protein: CASSLDQGGTSGGNEQFF
D gene: NA; J gene: TRBJ2-3; V gene: TRBV6-5; clone size: NA; CDR3 DNA: TGTGCCAGCAGTTACTCGAAGGGTACAGGGACGGATACGCAGTATTTT; CDR3 protein: CASSYSKGTGTDTQYF
D gene: TRBD2; J gene: TRBJ2-5; V gene: TRBV5-1; clone size: once; CDR3 DNA: TGCGCCAGCACCCCCTCCCCTAGCGGGGGGGCCTCGGGGACCCAGTACTTC; CDR3 protein: CASTPSPSGGASGTQYF
D gene: NA; J gene: TRBJ1-4; V gene: TRBV5-1; clone size: NA; CDR3 DNA: TGCGCCAGCAGCTTGGAGGGGGTTAATGAAAAACTGTTTTTT; CDR3 protein: CASSLEGVNEKLFF
D gene: TRBD1; J gene: TRBJ1-2; V gene: TRBV29-1; clone size: NA; CDR3 DNA: TGCAGCGTTGAGGCAGGGGGCATCTATGGCTACACCTTC; CDR3 protein: CSVEAGGIYGYTF